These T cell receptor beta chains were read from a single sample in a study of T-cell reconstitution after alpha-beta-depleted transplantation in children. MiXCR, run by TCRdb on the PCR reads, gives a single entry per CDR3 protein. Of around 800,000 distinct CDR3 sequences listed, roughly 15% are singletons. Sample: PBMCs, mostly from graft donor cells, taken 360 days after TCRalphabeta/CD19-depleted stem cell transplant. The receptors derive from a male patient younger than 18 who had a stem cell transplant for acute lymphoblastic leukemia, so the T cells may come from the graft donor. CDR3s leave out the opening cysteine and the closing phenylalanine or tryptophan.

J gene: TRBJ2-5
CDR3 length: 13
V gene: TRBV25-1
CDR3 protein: ASSDLPSGKETQY

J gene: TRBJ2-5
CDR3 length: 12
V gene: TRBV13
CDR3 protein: ASSPWTGDETQY

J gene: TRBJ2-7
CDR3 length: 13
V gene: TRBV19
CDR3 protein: ASSIRQASSNEQY

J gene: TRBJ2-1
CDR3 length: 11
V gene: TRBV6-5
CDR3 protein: ASSYTSGSGQF

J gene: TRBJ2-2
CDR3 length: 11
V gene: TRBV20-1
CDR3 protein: SARAMTRGELF

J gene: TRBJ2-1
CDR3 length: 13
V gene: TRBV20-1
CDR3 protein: SEGHRWSSYNEQF

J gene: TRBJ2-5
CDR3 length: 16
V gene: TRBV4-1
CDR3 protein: ASSPGTSNPENRETQY

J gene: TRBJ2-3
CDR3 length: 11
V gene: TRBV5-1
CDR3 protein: ASSLGGVSPQY

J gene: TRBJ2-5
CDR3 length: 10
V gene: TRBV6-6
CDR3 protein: ASRGQQETQY

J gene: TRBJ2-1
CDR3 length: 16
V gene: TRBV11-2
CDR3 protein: ASSLVQGWRERGNEQF

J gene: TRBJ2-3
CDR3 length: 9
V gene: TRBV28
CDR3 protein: ASRAIDTQY

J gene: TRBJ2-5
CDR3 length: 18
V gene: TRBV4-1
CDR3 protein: ASSQPRLAGGPRREWTQY

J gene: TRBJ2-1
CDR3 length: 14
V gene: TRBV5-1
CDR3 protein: ASSLVAGTLYNEQF

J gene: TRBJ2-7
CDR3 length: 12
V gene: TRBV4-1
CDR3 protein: ASSQSSGHYEQY

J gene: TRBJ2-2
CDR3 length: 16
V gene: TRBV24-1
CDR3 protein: ATSDSLLSGTSAGELF

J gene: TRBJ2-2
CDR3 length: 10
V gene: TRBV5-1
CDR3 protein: ASSRSTGVLF

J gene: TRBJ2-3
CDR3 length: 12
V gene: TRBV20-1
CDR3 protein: SARDGDLRDTQY

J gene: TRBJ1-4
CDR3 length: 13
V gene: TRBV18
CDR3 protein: ASSPPTGVGEKLF

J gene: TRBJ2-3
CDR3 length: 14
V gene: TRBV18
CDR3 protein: ASSPPGTSATDTQY

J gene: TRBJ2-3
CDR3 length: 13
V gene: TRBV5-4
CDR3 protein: ASTPGRERSDTQY